This T cell receptor beta chain comes out of a study of blood T cell repertoires in COVID-19 (dated by TCRdb to about 2020). For the study in its entirety: Collaborator samples came from the United States, Italy and Spain and covered acute and convalescent phases of COVID-19. The samples were drawn from two sources: the first 160 participants of the ongoing ImmuneRACE study, and 1,254 subjects contributed by 6 global collaborators. Nearly every sample came with metadata listing a de-identified subject ID, COVID-19 status, age in years and sex. The repertoires were released in a freely available public database intended as a resource for research on the immune response to SARS-CoV-2. The prospective study material was composed of cDNA or gDNA derived from T cells, B-cell-depleted T cells, or PBMCs. HLA class I and class II types, where available, came from metadata supplied by the sample provider rather than from assay-based typing. Subjects who had been exposed to COVID-19, were actively infected with it, or had recovered from it provided the deeply sampled blood TCRbeta repertoires that made up the dataset.

Summary of the overall study and its limitations: Clinical and demographic metadata were provided uncurated, with the amount varying by source and participant.

Of note for this clone: The specificity of this receptor is unknown. Within one base of it there is no much larger clone, and no base qualities were kept.

Looking up the germline V gene yields CDR1 MNHNS and CDR2 SASEGT. Between the V and J ends, shortened by 2 bases and 7 bases respectively, the junction contains 14 bases. From the cysteine up to the phenylalanine, the CDR3 has a length of 14 residues. Kept here is only the CDR3 DNA, which spans 42 bases and is read in frame from base 1. The collaborating institutions used their own protocols to collect whole blood in K2EDTA tubes. Collaborator samples were shipped for TCRbeta analysis as frozen whole blood, isolated PBMCs, or DNA extracted from either sample type. The immunoSEQ Assay, a bias-controlled multiplex PCR, was used to amplify TCRbeta CDR3 regions from genomic DNA. The original pipeline was this. Nucleated cell counts per sample were estimated from amplification of reference gene primers within the assay. To quantify the absolute abundance of each unique TCRbeta CDR3 rearrangement, sequence reads were collapsed and filtered. For each sample, productive Simpson clonality was calculated as the square root of Simpson's diversity index across productive rearrangements. TCRdb re-hosts the immuneACCESS table, in-frame sequences only. Its copies lack some clones; in the studies checked, an unresolved V gene accounts for under half of them, and the cause for the rest is not known. That table is the source of V, J and clone size, and D and trimming were worked out from the DNA. The sample table holds 120,000 to 150,000 clones, of which around 84% were seen once. The ten largest clones add up to around 4.8% of the sample.

Sequenced material: peripheral blood. The sequence came from a human donor in a cohort sampled during active COVID-19. The chain is encoded by TRBV6-1 joined to TRBJ1-2; a weak D assignment points to TRBD1 (5 bases agree). The CDR3 here reads CASSELSSGGGYTF. The nucleotide sequence reads TGTGCCAGCAGTGAACTGAGTTCGGGGGGTGGCTACACCTTC.